This entry concerns a single T cell receptor beta chain. This CDR3 has 16 amino acids. Germline loops: CDR1 SGHNT, CDR2 YENEEA. V lost 0 bases, J lost 9 bases, and 19 bases lay in between. This specimen comes from a study of control samples from healthy donors and cancer patients. The repertoire was sequenced with immunoSEQ multiplex PCR; TCRdb's copy has only in-frame clones and lacks some. The sample has approximately 20,000 clones, just over 85% seen once; the top ten hold 9.5% to 13%. This TCR was sampled from an older woman with colorectal cancer. The rearrangement uses TRBV11-3 and TRBJ2-3; D might be TRBD1 (5 bases). Sample: PBMCs. CDR3 residues: CASSLDGQGSLWTQYF. For the CDR3, the DNA is TGTGCCAGCAGCTTAGATGGTCAGGGCTCGTTATGGACGCAGTATTTT.